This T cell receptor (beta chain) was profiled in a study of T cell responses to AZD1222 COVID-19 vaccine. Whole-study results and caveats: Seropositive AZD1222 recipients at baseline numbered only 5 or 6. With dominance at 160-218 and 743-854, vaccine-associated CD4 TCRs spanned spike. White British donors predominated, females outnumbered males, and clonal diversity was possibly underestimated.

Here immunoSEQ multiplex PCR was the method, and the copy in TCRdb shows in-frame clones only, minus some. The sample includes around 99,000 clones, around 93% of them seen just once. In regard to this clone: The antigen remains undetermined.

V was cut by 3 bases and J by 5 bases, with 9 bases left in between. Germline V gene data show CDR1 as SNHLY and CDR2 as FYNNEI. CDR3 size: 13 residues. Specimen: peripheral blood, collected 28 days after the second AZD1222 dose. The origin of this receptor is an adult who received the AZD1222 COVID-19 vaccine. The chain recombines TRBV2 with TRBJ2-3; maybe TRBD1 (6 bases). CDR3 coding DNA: TGTGCCAGCAGTGATAGCAGGGGAGATACGCAGTATTTT. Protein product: CASSDSRGDTQYF.